These 30 T cell receptor beta chains came from one sample sequenced in a study of shared clonotypes between healthy human individuals. Profiled with immunoSEQ multiplex PCR; TCRdb holds only in-frame clones, not every one. The sample includes roughly 1,600,000 clones, just under 99% of them seen just once. The sample comprised naive CD4+ T cells sorted from blood. Subset noted: CD45RA+ positively selected. The receptors originated from a man aged 30 to 45 in good health.

The rearrangement joins TRBV28 to TRBJ2-5; the D is unclear. The CDR3 has 16 residues. Deletions cut 1 base from V and 4 bases from J, with 16 bases between. The germline V gene encodes CDR1 MDHEN and CDR2 SYDVKM. In nucleotides, the CDR3 is TGTGCCAGCAGTTTATTCGGAACTGGGGATGGAGAGACCCAGTACTTC. Translating gives CASSLFGTGDGETQYF. The variable domain in full, with the rest retrieved from reference TRBV28 and TRBJ2-5, is DVKVTQSSRYLVKRTGEKVFLECVQDMDHENMFWYRQDPGLGLRLIYFSYDVKMKEKGDIPEGYSVSREKKERFSLILESASTNQTSMYLCASSLFGTGDGETQYFGPGTRLLVL.

This chain joins TRBV6-5 and TRBJ1-5; D is unclear. Per the germline V gene, CDR1 is MNHEY and CDR2 is SVGAGI. V was trimmed by 0 bases and J by 7 bases, leaving 13 bases between them. This CDR3 is built from 15 residues. Here the CDR3 reads CASSYSGGSGQPQHF. As DNA, the CDR3 is TGTGCCAGCAGTTACTCGGGAGGATCTGGACAGCCCCAGCATTTT.

The V and J genes are TRBV2 and TRBJ1-5; unclear D gene. Germline CDR1 reads SNHLY; CDR2 reads FYNNEI. The CDR3 runs to 15 residues. The ends were cut back, 2 bases at V and 2 bases at J, with 10 bases in the middle. CDR3 protein: CASSESGLGNQPQHF. The CDR3 coding sequence is TGTGCCAGCAGTGAATCCGGGTTGGGCAATCAGCCCCAGCATTTT.

The chain combines TRBV11-3 with TRBJ2-3, with 8 positions matching TRBD2. With 5 bases clipped from V and 0 bases from J, the junction kept 13 bases outside the gene matches. The germline CDR1 and CDR2 sequences are SGHNT and YENEEA. The CDR3 spans 18 residues. The CDR3 sequence: CASSTNPAGEESTDTQYF. In DNA form, the CDR3 reads TGTGCCAGCAGCACAAACCCAGCGGGAGAGGAGAGCACAGATACGCAGTATTTT.

The V gene is TRBV10-2, the J gene TRBJ1-1, with 7 nucleotides matching TRBD1. This CDR3 is 15 amino acids long. J was trimmed by 2 bases and V by 7 bases; bases with no gene match: 10. In germline, CDR1 is WSHSY, CDR2 SAAADI. CDR3 sequence (DNA): TGCGCCAGCACCGCAACGGGACAGCCTAACACTGAAGCTTTCTTT. It codes for CASTATGQPNTEAFF.

V and J are TRBV5-8 and TRBJ1-1; D ambiguous. The V gene's germline CDR1 is SGHTS and CDR2 YDEGEE. The CDR3 covers 14 residues. Trimming stripped 3 bases from V and 4 bases from J, with 13 bases between. The CDR3 reads CASSSRRRGTEAFF. DNA of the CDR3: TGTGCCAGCAGCTCCCGCCGCCGGGGCACTGAAGCTTTCTTT.

The gene calls are TRBV5-1 and TRBJ2-2, with a tentative D call TRBD2 (5 bases). V was cut by 2 bases and J by 4 bases, with 9 bases left in between. The CDR3 has 14 amino acids. Germline V gene sequence: CDR1 SGHRS, CDR2 YFSETQ. For the CDR3, the DNA is TGCGCCAGCAGCTTCGGTGCGGGCACCGGGGAGCTGTTTTTT. Protein product: CASSFGAGTGELFF.

This chain uses TRBV5-4 with TRBJ2-1; 8 nucleotides line up with TRBD2. The V gene's germline CDR1 is SGHNT and CDR2 YYREEE (reference sequence). The CDR3 is 13 amino acids. Trimming took 9 bases from V and 8 from J; bases not matched to a gene: 10. The CDR3 here is CATTPGGRDEQFF. The DNA of the CDR3 is TGTGCCACCACCCCGGGGGGGCGGGATGAGCAGTTCTTC.

V gene TRBV7-9 combines with J gene TRBJ1-4; 7 bases fit TRBD1. The germline V gene has CDR1 SEHNR and CDR2 FQNEAQ (reference sequence). This CDR3 has 16 amino acids. After removal of 6 bases from V and 4 bases from J, the junction contained 11 bases not matched to a gene. CDR3: CASSNRRDSYNEKLFF. The CDR3 DNA follows: TGTGCCAGCAGTAATCGGCGGGACAGCTATAATGAAAAACTGTTTTTT.

This chain uses TRBV5-1 with TRBJ2-1, with a tentative D call TRBD2 (5 bases). V was clipped by 0 bases and J by 7 bases, with 17 bases between them. Germline-derived CDR1 and CDR2 are SGHRS and YFSETQ. This CDR3 is 16 amino acids long. The CDR3 DNA is TGCGCCAGCAGCTTGGGGCCCGTGGGAGAAGGGAATGAGCAGTTCTTC. This sequence encodes CASSLGPVGEGNEQFF.

The chain couples TRBV6-5 to TRBJ2-2, with D possibly being TRBD1 or TRBD2 (5 bases each). V lost 10 bases to trimming and J lost 4 bases, with 13 bases between them. The germline gives CDR1 MNHEY, CDR2 SVGAGI. This CDR3 has 13 amino acids. This CDR3 reads CATQGRFTGELFF. DNA for the CDR3: TGTGCCACCCAGGGACGGTTCACCGGGGAGCTGTTTTTT.

The chain is built from TRBV11-2 and TRBJ1-4; tentatively, D is TRBD1 (6 bases). The CDR3 is 15 amino acids. Germline V gene lookup returns CDR1 SGHAT and CDR2 FQNNGV. The V gene lost 3 bases and the J gene lost 4 bases, with 12 bases spanning the gap. CDR3 coding DNA: TGTGCCAGCAGCTTCATGACAGGTTTTAATGAAAAACTGTTTTTT. Its translation is CASSFMTGFNEKLFF.

The chain employs TRBV19 and TRBJ1-5; 8 bases are a match to TRBD1. V was pared by 2 bases and J by 7 bases, with 10 bases of the junction left unmatched. The germline V gene encodes CDR1 LNHDA and CDR2 SQIVND (reference sequence). The length of the CDR3 is 16 residues. The CDR3: CASSIQMDRVYQPQHF. DNA of the CDR3: TGTGCCAGTAGTATACAGATGGACAGGGTATACCAGCCCCAGCATTTT.

The V call is TRBV29-1, the J call TRBJ2-2; 14 positions agree with TRBD2. The CDR3 sequence is 16 residues long. Trimming took 7 bases from V and 7 from J; bases not matched to a gene: 11. Per the germline V gene, CDR1 is SQVTM and CDR2 is ANQGSEA. The CDR3: CSAGLAGAVGGGELFF. CDR3 in DNA: TGCAGCGCGGGACTAGCGGGAGCCGTGGGGGGCGGGGAGCTGTTTTTT.

The rearrangement uses TRBV5-5 and TRBJ2-7; D possibly corresponds to TRBD1 (5 bases). This CDR3 has 14 residues. The V and J ends lost 5 bases and 1 base respectively, with 13 bases between them. The germline CDR1 and CDR2 sequences are SGHKS and YYEKEE (reference sequence). CDR3 nucleotides: TGTGCCAGCAGTTATTTTACAGGTTCCTACGAGCAGTACTTC. This codes for CASSYFTGSYEQYF.

The CDR3 DNA reads TGTGCCAGCAGTGAGTACGGCGGCTACGAGCAGTACTTC. Translated: CASSEYGGYEQYF. The chain couples TRBV25-1 to TRBJ2-7; no definite D call. Per the germline V gene, CDR1 is MGHDK and CDR2 is SYGVNS. The CDR3 is made up of 13 amino acids. V gave up 3 bases and J gave up 3 bases, with 9 bases separating them.

The chain has TRBV5-4 and TRBJ1-5, with unresolved D. The V end was cut by 2 bases, the J end by 7 bases, with 7 bases between. The CDR3 extends over 12 amino acids. The germline V gene encodes CDR1 SGHNT and CDR2 YYREEE (reference sequence). The CDR3 reads CASSFLGQPQHF. The CDR3 nucleotides are TGTGCCAGCAGCTTCCTGGGGCAGCCCCAGCATTTT.

A word on this clone: This same CDR3 is encoded by further DNA sequences in the sample. The chain combines TRBV29-1 with TRBJ2-2; D remains unclear. From germline, CDR1 is SQVTM and CDR2 ANQGSEA. The V gene lost 3 bases and the J gene lost 2 bases, with 7 bases spanning the gap. The CDR3 contains 13 residues. The CDR3 DNA reads as TGCAGCGTTGATTGGCAAAACACCGGGGAGCTGTTTTTT. This encodes CSVDWQNTGELFF.

The chain combines TRBV6-5 with TRBJ2-7; D is perhaps TRBD2 (5 bases). V dropped 5 bases and J dropped 1 base, with 9 bases sitting between them. The CDR3 spans 13 residues. Germline V gene lookup returns CDR1 MNHEY and CDR2 SVGAGI. The CDR3 region is CASSRSASYEQYF. The CDR3 nucleotides are TGTGCCAGCAGTCGTAGCGCATCCTACGAGCAGTACTTC.

The chain recombines TRBV7-8 with TRBJ2-7; the match to TRBD2 covers 11 bases. Unmatched junction bases numbered 15, after V lost 5 bases and J lost 0 bases. This CDR3 is built from 19 residues. Germline V lookup: CDR1 SGHVS, CDR2 FQNEAQ. For the CDR3, the DNA is TGTGCCAGCAGCGGTATTGGGTTAACTAGCGGGAGTAGCTCCTACGAGCAGTACTTC. Residues: CASSGIGLTSGSSSYEQYF.

This chain links TRBV18 with TRBJ2-1; 9 nucleotides line up with TRBD2. V was pared by 5 bases and J by 5 bases, with 7 bases of the junction left unmatched. Germline CDR1 and CDR2: KGHSH and LQKENI. CDR3 size: 15 residues. CDR3 amino acids: CASSSVAGANNEQFF. The CDR3 nucleotides are TGTGCCAGCTCATCCGTAGCGGGAGCAAACAATGAGCAGTTCTTC.

The rearrangement joins TRBV7-6 to TRBJ2-5; tentatively, D is TRBD2 (5 bases). The CDR3 sequence is 12 residues long. The V end lost 2 bases, the J end lost 7 bases, and 8 bases lay between the germline ends. Germline CDR1 and CDR2: SGHVS and FNYEAQ. The CDR3: CASSLPSGTQYF. DNA for the CDR3: TGTGCCAGCAGCTTACCAAGCGGGACCCAGTACTTC.

V usage is TRBV5-5 and J usage is TRBJ1-5; no clear D gene. V lost 3 bases and J lost 2, with 3 bases in between. The germline V gene has CDR1 SGHKS and CDR2 YYEKEE (reference sequence). There are 12 residues in the CDR3. CDR3 residues: CASSSGNQPQHF. The CDR3 DNA reads TGTGCCAGCAGCTCGGGCAATCAGCCCCAGCATTTT.

For this clone: This sample includes further DNA sequences coding for the same CDR3. The rearrangement links TRBV10-2 to TRBJ2-3; D remains unclear. The V end was cut by 2 bases, the J end by 4 bases, with 4 bases between. The CDR3 totals 12 residues. Germline V gene lookup returns CDR1 WSHSY and CDR2 SAAADI. The CDR3 DNA reads TGCGCCAGCAGTGAGCGACCAGATACGCAGTATTTT. Translated: CASSERPDTQYF.

This chain uses TRBV27 with TRBJ2-1, with 7 positions matching TRBD2. The germline gives CDR1 MNHEY, CDR2 SMNVEV (reference sequence). The CDR3 consists of 15 residues. V was clipped by 3 bases and J by 4 bases; unmatched bases: 6. CDR3 loop: CASSLTSSGYNEQFF. CDR3 in DNA: TGTGCCAGCAGTTTGACTAGCTCTGGGTACAATGAGCAGTTCTTC.

The rearrangement joins TRBV6-1 to TRBJ1-5; no definite D call. The germline gives CDR1 MNHNS, CDR2 SASEGT. The CDR3 extends over 14 amino acids. With 4 bases removed from V and 3 bases from J, the gap between germline ends came to 10 bases. The CDR3 reads CASSGWAPNQPQHF. The CDR3 nucleotides are TGTGCCAGCAGTGGGTGGGCGCCCAATCAGCCCCAGCATTTT.

The chain is built from TRBV7-9 and TRBJ2-7, with 7 positions matching TRBD1. Trimming took 3 bases from V and 3 from J; bases not matched to a gene: 5. Per the germline V gene, CDR1 is SEHNR and CDR2 is FQNEAQ (reference sequence). The CDR3 totals 14 residues. The CDR3 DNA reads TGTGCCAGCAGCTTTTGGGACAGAGACTACGAGCAGTACTTC. This codes for CASSFWDRDYEQYF. Complete variable domain (other parts from reference TRBV7-9 and TRBJ2-7): DTGVSQNPRHKITKRGQNVTFRCDPISEHNRLYWYRQTLGQGPEFLTYFQNEAQLEKSRLLSDRFSAERPKGSFSTLEIQRTEQGDSAMYLCASSFWDRDYEQYFGPGTRLTVT.

In its sample, this clone was seen once. The genes are TRBV7-6 and TRBJ2-7, with D tentatively TRBD1 (6 bases). V was cut by 6 bases and J by 3 bases, with 15 bases left in between. The CDR3 runs to 14 residues. Germline V gene lookup returns CDR1 SGHVS and CDR2 FNYEAQ. CDR3: CASSLQGVFYEQYF. DNA for the CDR3: TGTGCCAGCAGTTTACAGGGTGTTTTCTACGAGCAGTACTTC.

This chain connects TRBV11-3 to TRBJ2-3; no definite D call. Germline CDR1 reads SGHNT; CDR2 reads YENEEA. Trimming removed 5 bases at V and 3 bases at J, with 12 bases between. The CDR3 is made up of 14 amino acids. The CDR3: CASSPPEETDTQYF. CDR3 coding DNA: TGTGCCAGCAGCCCCCCCGAGGAGACAGATACGCAGTATTTT. Complete variable domain (other parts from reference TRBV11-3 and TRBJ2-3): EAGVVQSPRYKIIEKKQPVAFWCNPISGHNTLYWYLQNLGQGPELLIRYENEEAVDDSQLPKDRFSAERLKGVDSTLKIQPAELGDSAVYLCASSPPEETDTQYFGPGTRLTVL.

This chain joins TRBV9 and TRBJ2-3; D possibly corresponds to TRBD2 (6 bases). Germline V lookup: CDR1 SGDLS, CDR2 YYNGEE. CDR3 length: 13 amino acids. Trimming left V 4 bases short and J 4 bases short, with 10 bases between. CDR3 coding DNA: TGTGCCAGCAGCCCTCGACTAGCAGATACGCAGTATTTT. Protein: CASSPRLADTQYF.